This TCR beta chain was documented in a study of shared T cell receptors in the human thymus. The data were produced by immunoSEQ multiplex PCR, yet TCRdb's version contains in-frame clones alone and is incomplete. This table has more than 550,000 clones, approximately 85% appearing once. The data also belong to a second study, concerning human thymus T cells. That paper states: Donor material was obtained from healthy Finnish infants undergoing corrective surgery for congenital heart defects. Corrective cardiac surgery supplied the resected thymus tissue. Thymic and blood repertoires seemed to show skewed V and J gene use. Unrelated individuals were reported by related research to share highly overlapping thymic repertoires.

The sample taken for sequencing was thymocytes. The receptor comes from a girl under three years old with a congenital heart defect.

The DNA of the CDR3 is TGCGCCAGCAGCCAATTGGCACCTTATAGCAATCAGCCCCAGCATTTT. Translating gives CASSQLAPYSNQPQHF. The genes are TRBV4-3 and TRBJ1-5; D uncertain. V shed 2 bases and J shed 0 bases, with 11 bases lying between them. There are 16 residues in the CDR3. Germline values: CDR1 LGHNA, CDR2 YSLEER.